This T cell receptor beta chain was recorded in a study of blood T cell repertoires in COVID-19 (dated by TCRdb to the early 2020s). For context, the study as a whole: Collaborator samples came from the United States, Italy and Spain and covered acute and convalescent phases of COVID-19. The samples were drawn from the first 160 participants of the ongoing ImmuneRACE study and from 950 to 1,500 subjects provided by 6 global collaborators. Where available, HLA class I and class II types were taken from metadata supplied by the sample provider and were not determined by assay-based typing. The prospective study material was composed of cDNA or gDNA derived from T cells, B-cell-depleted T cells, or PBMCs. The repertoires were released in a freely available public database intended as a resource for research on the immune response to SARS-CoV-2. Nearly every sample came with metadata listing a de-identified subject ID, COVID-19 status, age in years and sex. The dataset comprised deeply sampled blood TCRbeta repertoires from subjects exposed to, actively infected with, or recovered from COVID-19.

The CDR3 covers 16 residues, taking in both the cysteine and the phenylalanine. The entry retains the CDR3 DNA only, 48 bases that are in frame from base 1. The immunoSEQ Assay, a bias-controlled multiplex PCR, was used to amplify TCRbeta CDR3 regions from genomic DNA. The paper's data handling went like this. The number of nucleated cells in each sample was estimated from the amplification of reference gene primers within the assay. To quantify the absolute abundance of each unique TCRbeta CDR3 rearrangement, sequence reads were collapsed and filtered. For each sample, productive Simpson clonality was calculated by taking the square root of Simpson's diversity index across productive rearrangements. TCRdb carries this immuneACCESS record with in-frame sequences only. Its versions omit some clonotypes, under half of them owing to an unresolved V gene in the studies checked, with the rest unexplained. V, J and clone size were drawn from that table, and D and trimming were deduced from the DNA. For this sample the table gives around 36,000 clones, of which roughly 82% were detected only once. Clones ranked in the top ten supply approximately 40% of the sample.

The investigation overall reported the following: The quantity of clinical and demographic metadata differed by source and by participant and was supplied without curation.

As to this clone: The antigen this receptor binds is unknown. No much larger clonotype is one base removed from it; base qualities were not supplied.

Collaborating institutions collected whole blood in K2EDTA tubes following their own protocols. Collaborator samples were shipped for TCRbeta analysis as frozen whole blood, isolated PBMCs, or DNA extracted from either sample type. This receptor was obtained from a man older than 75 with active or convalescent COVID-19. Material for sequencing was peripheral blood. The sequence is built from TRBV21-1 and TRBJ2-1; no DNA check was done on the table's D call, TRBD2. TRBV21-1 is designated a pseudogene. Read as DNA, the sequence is TGTGCCCGCCGGACTAGCGGGAGAGGGGGGGTCAATGAGCAGTTCTTC. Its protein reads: CARRTSGRGGVNEQFF.